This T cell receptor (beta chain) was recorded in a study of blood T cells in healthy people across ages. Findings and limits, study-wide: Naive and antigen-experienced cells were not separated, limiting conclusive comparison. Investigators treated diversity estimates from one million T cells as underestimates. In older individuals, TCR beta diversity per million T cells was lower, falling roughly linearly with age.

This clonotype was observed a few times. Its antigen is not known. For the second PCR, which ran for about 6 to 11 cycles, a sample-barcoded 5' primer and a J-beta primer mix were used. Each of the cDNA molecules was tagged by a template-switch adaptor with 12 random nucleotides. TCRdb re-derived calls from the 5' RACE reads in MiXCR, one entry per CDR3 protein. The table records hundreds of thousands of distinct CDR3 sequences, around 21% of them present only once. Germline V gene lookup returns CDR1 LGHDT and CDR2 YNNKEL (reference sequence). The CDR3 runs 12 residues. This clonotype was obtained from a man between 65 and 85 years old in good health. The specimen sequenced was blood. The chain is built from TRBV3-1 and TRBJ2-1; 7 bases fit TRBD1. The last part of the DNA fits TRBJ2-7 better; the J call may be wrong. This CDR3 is CASSRQGHEQYF. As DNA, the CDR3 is TGTGCCAGCAGCCGACAGGGCCACGAGCAGTACTTC.